The sequence of this T cell receptor (beta chain) was determined in a study of T cell responses to AZD1222 COVID-19 vaccine. The V gene lost 5 bases and the J gene lost 4 bases, with 14 bases spanning the gap. Germline CDR1 SGHTA, CDR2 FQGTGA. The CDR3 is made up of 14 amino acids. Sequencing was performed with immunoSEQ multiplex PCR; in TCRdb, only in-frame clones are kept and a portion is missing. The table has tens of thousands of clones, approximately 88% seen once. In its sample, this clone was seen once. The input for sequencing was peripheral blood, taken 28 days after the second AZD1222 dose. This TCR derives from an adult who received the AZD1222 COVID-19 vaccine. This chain connects TRBV7-3 to TRBJ1-1; D gene unclear. CDR3 coding DNA: TGTGCCAGCAGCCCAAATGCCGGGATCACTGAAGCTTTCTTT. Protein sequence: CASSPNAGITEAFF. The complete variable domain, with remaining parts taken from reference TRBV7-3 and TRBJ1-1, reads GAGVSQTPSNKVTEKGKYVELRCDPISGHTALYWYRQSLGQGPEFLIYFQGTGAADDSGLPNDRFFAVRPEGSVSTLKIQRTERGDSAVYLCASSPNAGITEAFFGQGTRLTVV.